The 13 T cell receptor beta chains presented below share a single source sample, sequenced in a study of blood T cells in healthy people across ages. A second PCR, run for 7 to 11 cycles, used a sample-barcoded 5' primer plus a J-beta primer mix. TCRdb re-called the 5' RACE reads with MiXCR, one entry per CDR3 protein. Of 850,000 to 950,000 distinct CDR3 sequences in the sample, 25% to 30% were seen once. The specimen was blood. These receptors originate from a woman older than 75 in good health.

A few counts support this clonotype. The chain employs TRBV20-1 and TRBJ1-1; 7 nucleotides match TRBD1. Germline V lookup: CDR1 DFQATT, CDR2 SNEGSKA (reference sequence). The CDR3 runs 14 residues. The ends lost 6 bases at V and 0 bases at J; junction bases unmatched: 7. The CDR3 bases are TGCAGTGCCCCGAGACAGGGACTGAACACTGAAGCTTTCTTT. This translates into CSAPRQGLNTEAFF.

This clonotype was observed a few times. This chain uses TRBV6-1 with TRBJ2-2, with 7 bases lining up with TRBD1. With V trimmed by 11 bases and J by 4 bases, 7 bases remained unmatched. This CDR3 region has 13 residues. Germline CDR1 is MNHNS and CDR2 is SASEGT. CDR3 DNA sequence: TGTGCCGGACGTGGACAGGCCACCGGGGAGCTGTTTTTT. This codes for CAGRGQATGELFF.

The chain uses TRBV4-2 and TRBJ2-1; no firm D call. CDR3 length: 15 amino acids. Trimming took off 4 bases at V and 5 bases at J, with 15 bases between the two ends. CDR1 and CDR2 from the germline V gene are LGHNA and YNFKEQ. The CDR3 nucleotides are TGTGCCAGCAGCCCGGCCATGACCGGAGACAATGAGCAGTTCTTC. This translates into CASSPAMTGDNEQFF.

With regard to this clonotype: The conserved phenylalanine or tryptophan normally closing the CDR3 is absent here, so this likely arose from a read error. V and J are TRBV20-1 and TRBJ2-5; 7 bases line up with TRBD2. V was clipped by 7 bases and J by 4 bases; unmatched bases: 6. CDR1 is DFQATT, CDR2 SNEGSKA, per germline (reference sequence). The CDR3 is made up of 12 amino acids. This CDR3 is CSGQTSRETQYI. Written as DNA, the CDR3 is TGCAGTGGCCAGACTAGCCGAGAGACCCAGTACATC.

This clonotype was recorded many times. CDR3 loop: CASRPDNLRPNEQFF. The CDR3, as DNA: TGTGCCAGCAGGCCGGACAATTTAAGACCCAATGAGCAGTTCTTC. The gene calls are TRBV12-3 or TRBV12-4 and TRBJ2-1, with a weak D call TRBD1 (5 bases). V lost 6 bases, J lost 6 bases, and 18 bases lay in between. The CDR3 has 15 residues.

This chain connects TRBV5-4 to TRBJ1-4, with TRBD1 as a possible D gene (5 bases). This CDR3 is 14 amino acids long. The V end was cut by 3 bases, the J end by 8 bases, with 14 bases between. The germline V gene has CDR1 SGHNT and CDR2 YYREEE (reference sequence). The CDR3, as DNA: TGTGCCAGCAGCTCGGACAACGTTCAGGAAAAACTGTTTTTT. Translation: CASSSDNVQEKLFF.

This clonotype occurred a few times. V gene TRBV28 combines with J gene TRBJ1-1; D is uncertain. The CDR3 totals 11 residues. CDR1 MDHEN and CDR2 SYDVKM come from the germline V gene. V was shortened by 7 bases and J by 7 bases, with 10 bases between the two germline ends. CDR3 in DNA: TGTGCCAGCACCGATCGGGTTGAAGCTTTCTTT. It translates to CASTDRVEAFF.

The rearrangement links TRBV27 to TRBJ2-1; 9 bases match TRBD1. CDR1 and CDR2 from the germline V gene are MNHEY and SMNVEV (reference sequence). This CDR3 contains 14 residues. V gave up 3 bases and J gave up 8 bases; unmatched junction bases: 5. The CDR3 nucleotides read TGTGCCAGCAGTTTCTGGGACAGGGCCTATGAGCAGTTCTTC. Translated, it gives CASSFWDRAYEQFF.

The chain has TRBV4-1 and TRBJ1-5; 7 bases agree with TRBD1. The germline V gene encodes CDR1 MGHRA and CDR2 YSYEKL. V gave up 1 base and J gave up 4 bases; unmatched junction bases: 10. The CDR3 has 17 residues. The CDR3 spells CASSQVFSGGKNQPQHF. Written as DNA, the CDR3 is TGCGCCAGCAGCCAAGTCTTTTCAGGGGGTAAGAATCAGCCCCAGCATTTT.

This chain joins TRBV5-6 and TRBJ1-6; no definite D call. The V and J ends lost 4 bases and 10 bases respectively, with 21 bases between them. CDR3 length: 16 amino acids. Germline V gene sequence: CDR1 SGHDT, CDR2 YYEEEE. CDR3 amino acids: CASSHPSRAPRSPLHF. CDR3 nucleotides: TGTGCCAGCAGCCATCCCAGCCGGGCGCCTAGGTCACCCCTCCACTTT.

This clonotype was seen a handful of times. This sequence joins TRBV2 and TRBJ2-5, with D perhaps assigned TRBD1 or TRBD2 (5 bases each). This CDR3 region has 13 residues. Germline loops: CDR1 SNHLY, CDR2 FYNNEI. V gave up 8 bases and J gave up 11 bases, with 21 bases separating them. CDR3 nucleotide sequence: TGTGCCAGCGAAGGTTCTGGGGGAAATGAGCAGTACTTC. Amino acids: CASEGSGGNEQYF.

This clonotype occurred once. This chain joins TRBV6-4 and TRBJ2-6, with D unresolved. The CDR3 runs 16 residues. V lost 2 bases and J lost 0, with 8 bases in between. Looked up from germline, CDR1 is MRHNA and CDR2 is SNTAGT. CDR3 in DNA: TGTGCCAGCAGTGACCCGAGCCCCTCTGGGGCCAACGTCCTGACTTTC. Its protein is CASSDPSPSGANVLTF.

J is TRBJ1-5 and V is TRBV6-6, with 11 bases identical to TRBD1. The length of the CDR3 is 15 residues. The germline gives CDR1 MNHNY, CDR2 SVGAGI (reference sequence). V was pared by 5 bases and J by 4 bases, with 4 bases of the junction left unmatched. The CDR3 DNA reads TGTGCCAGCAGTCAGGGACAGGGGGAAAATCAGCCCCAGCATTTT. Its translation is CASSQGQGENQPQHF.